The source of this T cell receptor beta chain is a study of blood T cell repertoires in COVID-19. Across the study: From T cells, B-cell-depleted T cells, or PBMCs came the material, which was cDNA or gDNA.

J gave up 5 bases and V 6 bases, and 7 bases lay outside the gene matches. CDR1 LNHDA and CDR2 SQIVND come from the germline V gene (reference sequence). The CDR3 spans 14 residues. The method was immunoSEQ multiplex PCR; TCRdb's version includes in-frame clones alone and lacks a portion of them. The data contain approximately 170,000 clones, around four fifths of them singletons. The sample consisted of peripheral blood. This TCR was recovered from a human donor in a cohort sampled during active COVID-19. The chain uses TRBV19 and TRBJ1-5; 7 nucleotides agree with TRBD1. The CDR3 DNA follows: TGTGCCAGTAGGCCGGGACAGTTTCATCAGCCCCAGCATTTT. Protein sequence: CASRPGQFHQPQHF.